The present T cell receptor beta chain was sequenced within a study of early T cells in non-severe SARS-CoV-2 infection. Individual cDNA molecules carried attached unique molecular identifiers. TCRdb re-derived calls from the 5' RACE reads in MiXCR, one entry per CDR3 protein. The sample contains tens of thousands of distinct CDR3 sequences, 4% to 5% of which appear only once. This clonotype was recorded at least ten times. Sequenced sample: whole blood. The TCR originated in an adult who was a healthcare worker with PCR-confirmed SARS-CoV-2 infection or an uninfected control (not recorded which).

CDR3: CSVFGQSTDTQYF. The CDR3 DNA is TGCAGCGTTTTTGGACAGTCCACAGATACGCAGTATTTT. The rearrangement uses TRBV29-1 and TRBJ2-3, with D tentatively TRBD1 (6 bases). The CDR3 covers 13 residues. Per germline, CDR1 SQVTM and CDR2 ANQGSEA. Trimming cost V 5 bases and J 2 bases, with 11 bases left between them.